This TCR beta chain comes out of a study of blood T cell repertoires in COVID-19 (dated by TCRdb to 2019 to 2021). For context, the study as a whole: Collaborator samples came from the United States, Italy and Spain and covered acute and convalescent phases of COVID-19. Deeply sampled blood TCRbeta repertoires from subjects exposed to, actively infected with, or recovered from COVID-19 were included in the dataset. The repertoires were released in a freely available public database intended as a resource for research on the immune response to SARS-CoV-2. The sample metadata nearly always contained a de-identified subject ID, COVID-19 status, age in years and sex. Where available, HLA class I and class II types were taken from metadata supplied by the sample provider and were not determined by assay-based typing. The prospective study material was composed of cDNA or gDNA derived from T cells, B-cell-depleted T cells, or PBMCs. Samples came from the ongoing ImmuneRACE study (first 160 participants) plus 1,254 subjects from 6 global collaborators.

A remark on this clone: Its cognate antigen has yet to be identified. Per-nucleotide qualities are absent, and no much larger clonotype sits a single base away.

TCRbeta CDR3 regions were amplified from genomic DNA by means of the immunoSEQ Assay, a bias-controlled multiplex PCR. The paper's data handling went like this. The number of nucleated cells in each sample was estimated by amplification of reference gene primers within the assay. Sequence reads were collapsed and filtered to measure the absolute abundance of every unique TCRbeta CDR3 rearrangement. For each sample, productive Simpson clonality was calculated as the square root of Simpson's diversity index across productive rearrangements. The source is immuneACCESS, and TCRdb retained only in-frame sequences with V and J called. Part of the clones is not carried over; for the studies checked, unresolved V genes explain less than half of this, and the remainder is unexplained. That table furnishes V, J and clone size, whereas the DNA furnished D and trimming. The sample has some 230,000 clones on record, roughly 85% of them singletons. In total, the top ten clones hold over 2% of the sample.

Reading the germline V gene gives CDR1 MNHEY and CDR2 SVGAGI. The CDR3 runs 15 amino acids, cysteine and phenylalanine included. Of the read, only the CDR3 DNA is kept; its 45 bases are in frame from base 1. V is cut by 7 bases and J by 4 bases, and the space between the germline ends is 20 bases. Another Seattle source contributed samples from volunteer blood donors who had recovered from COVID-19. Whole blood was collected in K2EDTA tubes by collaborating institutions according to the institutions' own protocols. For TCRbeta analysis, collaborators shipped samples as frozen whole blood, isolated PBMCs, or DNA extracted from either of those sample types. Results the study describes overall, beyond this receptor: Clinical and demographic metadata were provided uncurated, with the amount varying by source and participant.

The sample was peripheral blood. The sequence links TRBV6-5 to TRBJ2-7; a tentative D call is TRBD1 (6 bases match). This clonotype was sampled from a young man who had recovered from COVID-19. At the DNA level, the sequence is TGTGCCAGCATGGCTGGGGGCGAACGATATTACGAGCAGTACTTC. Translated, this gives CASMAGGERYYEQYF.